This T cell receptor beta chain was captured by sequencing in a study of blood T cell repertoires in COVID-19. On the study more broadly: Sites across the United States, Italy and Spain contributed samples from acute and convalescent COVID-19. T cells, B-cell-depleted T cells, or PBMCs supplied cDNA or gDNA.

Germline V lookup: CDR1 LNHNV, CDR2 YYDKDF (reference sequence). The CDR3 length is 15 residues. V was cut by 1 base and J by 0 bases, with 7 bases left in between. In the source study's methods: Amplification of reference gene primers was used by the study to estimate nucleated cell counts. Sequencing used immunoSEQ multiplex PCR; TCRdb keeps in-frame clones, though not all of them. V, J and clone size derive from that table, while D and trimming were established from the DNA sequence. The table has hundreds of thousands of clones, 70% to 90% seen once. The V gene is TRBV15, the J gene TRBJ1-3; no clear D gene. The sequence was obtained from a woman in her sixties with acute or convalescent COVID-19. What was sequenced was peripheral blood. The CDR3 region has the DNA TGTGCCACCAGCAGAGGGCGGGACTCTGGAAACACCATATATTTT. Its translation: CATSRGRDSGNTIYF.